The 8 T cell receptor beta chains below come from one sample, sequenced in a study of blood T cell repertoires in COVID-19. Here immunoSEQ multiplex PCR was the method, and the copy in TCRdb shows in-frame clones only, minus some. The sample records over 140,000 clones, approximately 84% being singletons. Sequenced sample: peripheral blood. These receptors originate from a woman between 55 and 75 years old with acute or convalescent COVID-19.

This chain connects TRBV3-1 (or the pseudogene TRBV3-2) to TRBJ2-1; 12 bases match TRBD2. Per the germline V gene, CDR1 is LGHDT and CDR2 is YNNKEL (reference sequence). There are 17 residues in the CDR3. J was trimmed by 7 bases and V by 3 bases; bases with no gene match: 10. CDR3 bases: TGTGCCAGCAGCCATATCCTGACTAGCGGGAGTATAAATGAGCAGTTCTTC. Encoded protein: CASSHILTSGSINEQFF.

The rearrangement links TRBV5-5 to TRBJ2-1, with 11 positions matching TRBD2. CDR1 SGHKS and CDR2 YYEKEE come from the germline V gene (reference sequence). Trimming removed 0 bases from V and 4 bases from J; junction bases left unmatched: 0. The CDR3 spans 15 residues. Here the CDR3 DNA reads TGTGCCAGCAGCTTGGGACTAGCGGGATACAATGAGCAGTTCTTC. Encoded protein: CASSLGLAGYNEQFF.

The chain employs TRBV7-2 and TRBJ2-5; D might be TRBD2 (6 bases). CDR1 is SGHTA and CDR2 is FQGNSA in the germline V gene. Trimming cost V 1 base and J 5 bases, with 23 bases left between them. The CDR3 has 18 amino acids. The CDR3 nucleotides read TGTGCCAGCAGCTTAGTCCGTGGGGGGATAGGGGATAGGGAGACCCAGTACTTC. Protein: CASSLVRGGIGDRETQYF. The full variable domain, its missing parts supplied by reference TRBV7-2 and TRBJ2-5, is GAGVSQSPSNKVTEKGKDVELRCDPISGHTALYWYRQSLGQGLEFLIYFQGNSAPDKSGLPSDRFSAERTGGSVSTLTIQRTQQEDSAVYLCASSLVRGGIGDRETQYFGPGTRLLVL.

CDR3 bases: TGTGCCAGCAGTGACGGGGGGGGCAATCAGCCCCAGCATTTT. Its translation is CASSDGGGNQPQHF. This chain uses TRBV6-4 with TRBJ1-5; possibly TRBD1 for D (5 bases). The V gene lost 2 bases and the J gene lost 2 bases, with 7 bases spanning the gap. The CDR3 consists of 14 residues. Germline assignment: CDR1 MRHNA and CDR2 SNTAGT.

The V call is TRBV25-1, the J call TRBJ2-5; tentative D call: TRBD2 (5 bases). The CDR3 extends over 12 amino acids. V lost 4 bases, J lost 4 bases, and 7 bases lay in between. CDR1 and CDR2 (germline): MGHDK, SYGVNS. The CDR3: CASSGGGETQYF. DNA of the CDR3: TGTGCCAGCAGTGGTGGAGGAGAGACCCAGTACTTC. Variable domain in full (rest from reference TRBV25-1 and TRBJ2-5): EADIYQTPRYLVIGTGKKITLECSQTMGHDKMYWYQQDPGMELHLIHYSYGVNSTEKGDLSSESTVSRIRTEHFPLTLESARPSHTSQYLCASSGGGETQYFGPGTRLLVL.

In DNA form, the CDR3 reads TGTGCCATCAGTGCGGACATCGCCAATCAGCCCCAGCATTTT. Amino acids: CAISADIANQPQHF. This chain joins TRBV10-3 and TRBJ1-5; perhaps TRBD1 as D (5 bases). Germline CDR1 reads ENHRY; CDR2 reads SYGVKD. The length of the CDR3 is 14 residues. Trimming took off 4 bases at V and 3 bases at J, with 10 bases between the two ends.

V usage is TRBV27 and J usage is TRBJ1-1; the D gene is possibly TRBD1 (6 bases). V was pared by 8 bases and J by 0 bases, with 16 bases between. The CDR3 runs 15 residues. Germline-derived CDR1 and CDR2 are MNHEY and SMNVEV (reference sequence). DNA for the CDR3: TGTGCCAGCTGTAGGGGGGGAGGTGTGAACACTGAAGCTTTCTTT. As protein: CASCRGGGVNTEAFF.

Details on this clone: A much bigger clone sits one base away, suggesting this may be a read error. CDR3 DNA: TGTGCCAGCAGCTTAAGCGGGTACACAGATACGCAGTATTTT. It specifies CASSLSGYTDTQYF. The chain uses TRBV11-3 and TRBJ2-3, with D possibly matching TRBD2 (6 bases). V lost 2 bases and J lost 2, with 8 bases in between. Per the germline V gene, CDR1 is SGHNT and CDR2 is YENEEA. The CDR3 consists of 14 residues.